Given below is one T cell receptor beta chain in context. The entry originates in a study of control samples from healthy donors and cancer patients. Profiling relied on immunoSEQ multiplex PCR, and the TCRdb table lists in-frame clones only, not all of them. This table holds about 140,000 clones, under 95% found once. The clonotype comes from a middle-aged man in good health. Sequenced material: blood.

The CDR3 here is CASKPRQAPGVGYTF. The CDR3 DNA is TGTGCCAGCAAGCCTCGACAGGCGCCGGGGGTTGGCTACACCTTC. The chain recombines TRBV28 with TRBJ1-2, with TRBD1 as a possible D gene (6 bases). The CDR3 has 15 amino acids. From germline, CDR1 is MDHEN and CDR2 SYDVKM. The V and J ends lost 7 bases and 7 bases respectively, with 22 bases between them.